Sequencing of this T cell receptor beta chain was carried out in a study of blood T cell repertoires in COVID-19. Study in general: The cDNA or gDNA used as material had been derived from T cells, B-cell-depleted T cells, or PBMCs.

Generated by immunoSEQ multiplex PCR, the TCRdb table keeps only in-frame clones and is missing some. The sample carries 55,000 to 90,000 clones, approximately 83% recorded once. The ends lost 0 bases at V and 1 base at J; junction bases unmatched: 3. CDR3 length equals 16 residues. Germline V gives CDR1 SGDLS, CDR2 YYNGEE. Sequencing was done on a sample of peripheral blood. The V and J genes are TRBV9 and TRBJ1-1, with 10 positions matching TRBD1. This TCR was recovered from a woman aged 55-70 years with acute or convalescent COVID-19. CDR3 sequence reads: CASSVGQGARNTEAFF. The DNA for the CDR3 is TGTGCCAGCAGCGTAGGACAGGGGGCGAGGAACACTGAAGCTTTCTTT. Drawing the rest from reference TRBV9 and TRBJ1-1, the complete variable domain is DSGVTQTPKHLITATGQRVTLRCSPRSGDLSVYWYQQSLDQGLQFLIQYYNGEERAKGNILERFSAQQFPDLHSELNLSSLELGDSALYFCASSVGQGARNTEAFFGQGTRLTVV.